This T cell receptor (beta chain) was sequenced in a study of T cell responses to AZD1222 COVID-19 vaccine. Study results and caveats: There were repertoire samples only from the period after the peak T cell response. There were mostly white British donors and more females than males, and clonal diversity was possibly underestimated. The study found vaccine-associated CD4 TCRs spanning spike, dominant at 160-218 and 743-854.

This clone was detected only once. As yet, its antigen is unknown. Data came from immunoSEQ multiplex PCR; TCRdb stores just in-frame clones and leaves some out. Of roughly 160,000 clones in the sample, about 92% are singletons; the top ten hold approximately 0.97%. The germline gives CDR1 SGHRS, CDR2 YFSETQ. There are 13 residues in the CDR3. Trimming removed 5 bases at V and 7 bases at J, with 13 bases between. This chain joins TRBV5-1 and TRBJ2-1; D ambiguous. The receptor's source is an adult in good health. This material consisted of peripheral blood, taken on day 0 of AZD1222 vaccination. The CDR3 DNA reads as TGCGCCAGCAGTCCCAGCGCGGCTAATGAGCAGTTCTTC. Its translation is CASSPSAANEQFF. Using reference TRBV5-1 and TRBJ2-1 for the parts outside the CDR3, the full variable domain is KAGVTQTPRYLIKTRGQQVTLSCSPISGHRSVSWYQQTPGQGLQFLFEYFSETQRNKGNFPGRFSGRQFSNSRSEMNVSTLELGDSALYLCASSPSAANEQFFGPGTRLTVL.